The 5 T cell receptor beta chains in this list originate from one sample, sequenced in a study of radiation and T cells in renal cell carcinoma. The time point denotes: blood 2 weeks post-SBRT. Treatment specified: 15 Gy SBRT to primary tumor, nephrectomy 4 weeks later. Method: immunoSEQ multiplex PCR; TCRdb's copy keeps in-frame clones and lacks some. The profile covers 45,000 to 55,000 clones, with 75% to 85% appearing a single time and around 28% taken by the ten largest. Sample: blood, taken from a patient whose treatment included radiotherapy and nephrectomy. Receptors were obtained from a woman in her sixties or seventies with renal cell carcinoma.

This chain uses TRBV5-1 with TRBJ2-7; D gene ambiguous. Germline CDR1 SGHRS, CDR2 YFSETQ. Trimming pared 4 bases from V and 0 bases from J, leaving 11 bases between. The CDR3 spans 14 residues. The CDR3 reads CASSPGGVSYEQYF. CDR3 DNA: TGCGCCAGCAGCCCTGGTGGGGTCTCCTACGAGCAGTACTTC.

This clone was seen once. The V and J genes are TRBV18 and TRBJ2-2, with 7 bases that match TRBD1. This CDR3 comprises 15 residues. Trimming removed 4 bases from V and 0 bases from J; junction bases left unmatched: 2. Germline-derived CDR1 and CDR2 are KGHSH and LQKENI. The DNA of the CDR3 is TGTGCCAGCTCACGAGGACAGGCGAACACCGGGGAGCTGTTTTTT. Amino acid sequence: CASSRGQANTGELFF.

As to this clone: At one of its ends the junction is not consistent with the germline gene, which may arise from a read error. The chain uses TRBV9 and TRBJ2-2, with D perhaps TRBD1 (6 bases). The CDR3 loop spans 14 amino acids. Germline values: CDR1 SGDLS, CDR2 YYNGEE. The CDR3 DNA reads TGTGCCAGCACCGGGCAGGGGAACCCCGGGGAGCTGTTTTTT. Translation gives CASTGQGNPGELFF.

V usage is TRBV14 and J usage is TRBJ2-1; TRBD2 matches 7 bases. The CDR3 length is 13 residues. The V and J ends lost 1 base and 7 bases, in that order; junction bases with no gene match: 1. Per the germline V gene, CDR1 is SGHDN and CDR2 is FVKESK. The DNA of the CDR3 is TGTGCCAGCAGCCAAGTCGGGGGGAATGAGCAGTTCTTC. Its translation is CASSQVGGNEQFF.

This chain links TRBV4-1 with TRBJ1-1, with D perhaps matching TRBD1 (5 bases). This CDR3 comprises 16 residues. The germline V and J ends were trimmed by 8 bases and 7 bases, with 26 bases remaining between them. Germline V gene sequence: CDR1 MGHRA, CDR2 YSYEKL. CDR3 DNA: TGCGCCAGCCGGGAAATTGGGACCCCGTCTGAAATTGAAGCTTTCTTT. This sequence encodes CASREIGTPSEIEAFF.